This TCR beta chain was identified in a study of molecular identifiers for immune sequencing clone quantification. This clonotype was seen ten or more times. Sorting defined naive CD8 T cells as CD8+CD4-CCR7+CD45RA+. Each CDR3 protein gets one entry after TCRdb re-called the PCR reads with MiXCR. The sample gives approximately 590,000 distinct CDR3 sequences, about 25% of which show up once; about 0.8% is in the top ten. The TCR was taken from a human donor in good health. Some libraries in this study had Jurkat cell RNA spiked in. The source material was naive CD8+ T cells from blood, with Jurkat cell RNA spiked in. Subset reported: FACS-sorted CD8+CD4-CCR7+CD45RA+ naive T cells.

The CDR3 bases are TGCAGCGTCCAAGCCTATTCTAGCGGGACCTACGAGCAGTACTTC. This encodes CSVQAYSSGTYEQYF. The rearrangement links TRBV29-1 to TRBJ2-7; 9 bases align to TRBD2. J gave up 2 bases and V 6 bases, and 11 bases lay outside the gene matches. The CDR3 totals 15 residues. CDR1 is SQVTM, CDR2 ANQGSEA, per germline.